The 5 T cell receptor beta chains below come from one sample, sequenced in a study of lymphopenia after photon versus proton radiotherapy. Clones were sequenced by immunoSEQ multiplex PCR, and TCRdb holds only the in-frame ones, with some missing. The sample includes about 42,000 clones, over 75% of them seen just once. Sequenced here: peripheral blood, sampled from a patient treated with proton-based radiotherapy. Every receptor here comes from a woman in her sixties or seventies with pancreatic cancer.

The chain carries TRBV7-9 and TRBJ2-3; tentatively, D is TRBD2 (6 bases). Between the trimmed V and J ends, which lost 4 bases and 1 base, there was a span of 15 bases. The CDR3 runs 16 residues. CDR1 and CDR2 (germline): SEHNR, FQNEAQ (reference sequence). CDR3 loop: CASSSPSVRGTDTQYF. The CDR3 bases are TGTGCCAGCAGCTCCCCTAGCGTTAGGGGCACAGATACGCAGTATTTT.

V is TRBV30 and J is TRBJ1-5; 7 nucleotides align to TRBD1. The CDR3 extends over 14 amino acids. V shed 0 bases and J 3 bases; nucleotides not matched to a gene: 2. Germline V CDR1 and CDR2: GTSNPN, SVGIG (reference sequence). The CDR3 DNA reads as TGTGCCTGGAGTGTCGGACAGGACAATCAGCCCCAGCATTTT. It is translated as CAWSVGQDNQPQHF.

For the CDR3, the DNA is TGCGCCAGCAGCTTGTTAGAGACAGGGGGCGCGAGTGGGCAGTACTTC. Amino acids: CASSLLETGGASGQYF. The chain uses TRBV5-1 and TRBJ2-7; 10 nucleotides align to TRBD1. Losses at the gene ends were 1 base for V and 9 bases for J; bases not matched to a gene: 13. The CDR3 extends over 16 amino acids. Germline lookup yields CDR1 SGHRS and CDR2 YFSETQ.

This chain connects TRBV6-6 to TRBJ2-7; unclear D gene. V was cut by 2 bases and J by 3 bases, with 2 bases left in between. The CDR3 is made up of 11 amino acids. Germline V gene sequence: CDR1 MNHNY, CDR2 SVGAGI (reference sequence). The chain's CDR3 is CASSYDYEQYF. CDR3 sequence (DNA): TGTGCCAGCAGTTACGACTACGAGCAGTACTTC.

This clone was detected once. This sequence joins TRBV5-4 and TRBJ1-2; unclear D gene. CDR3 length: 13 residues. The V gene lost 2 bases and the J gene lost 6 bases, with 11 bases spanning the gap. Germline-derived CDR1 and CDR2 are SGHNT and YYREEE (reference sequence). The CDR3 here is CASSFRGMDGYTF. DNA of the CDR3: TGTGCCAGCAGCTTCAGAGGGATGGATGGCTACACCTTC.